The 27 T cell receptor beta chains given below trace back to one sample, sequenced in a study of T cells after yellow fever vaccination. From the 5' RACE reads, TCRdb called clonotypes with MiXCR, one entry per CDR3 protein. The data show 280,000 or so distinct CDR3 sequences, approximately 10% seen once. This material consisted of CD4+ T cells sorted from PBMCs, taken 5 days after the yellow fever booster vaccination. The receptor set was obtained from a man aged 18 to 29 who received the YFV17D yellow fever vaccine.

This clonotype was observed many times. The chain has TRBV6-2 or TRBV6-3 and TRBJ2-5; possibly TRBD1 or TRBD2 for D (5 bases each). Germline V gene sequence: CDR1 MNHEY, CDR2 SVGEGT. The CDR3 extends over 17 amino acids. With 2 bases removed from V and 5 bases from J, the gap between germline ends came to 21 bases. CDR3 amino acids: CASSYDGTAWRMETQYF. The CDR3 nucleotides are TGTGCCAGCAGTTACGACGGGACGGCGTGGAGGATGGAGACCCAGTACTTC.

This clonotype was picked up many times. The genes are TRBV4-3 and TRBJ1-4, with a possible D match to TRBD1 (5 bases). Trimming shortened V by 4 bases and J by 2 bases, and 14 bases separated the two germline ends. The CDR3 runs 16 residues. Germline V gives CDR1 LGHNA, CDR2 YSLEER. This CDR3 reads CASSRLGEGTNEKLFF. In nucleotides, the CDR3 is TGCGCCAGCAGCCGGCTAGGGGAGGGTACTAATGAAAAACTGTTTTTT.

This clonotype was picked up many times. The J gene is TRBJ1-2, the V gene TRBV29-1, with D perhaps TRBD1 (5 bases). The CDR3 loop spans 11 amino acids. CDR1 is SQVTM and CDR2 is ANQGSEA in the germline V gene. Trimming stripped 5 bases from V and 4 bases from J, with 8 bases between. The CDR3: CSVMGTYGYTF. CDR3 DNA: TGCAGCGTTATGGGGACCTATGGCTACACCTTC.

This chain joins TRBV5-6 and TRBJ2-1; no clear D gene. V dropped 1 base and J dropped 0 bases, with 8 bases sitting between them. The germline CDR1 and CDR2 sequences are SGHDT and YYEEEE. This CDR3 has 15 residues. CDR3 sequence reads: CASSLFFSSYNEQFF. Written as DNA, the CDR3 is TGTGCCAGCAGCTTGTTTTTCTCCTCCTACAATGAGCAGTTCTTC.

This clonotype has a count of ten or more. The chain links TRBV27 to TRBJ1-2; D is ambiguous. CDR3 length equals 13 residues. Per the germline V gene, CDR1 is MNHEY and CDR2 is SMNVEV (reference sequence). Trimming left V 8 bases short and J 2 bases short, with 12 bases between. The CDR3 coding sequence is TGTGCCAGCCTCGTGCAGGACAACTATGGCTACACCTTC. Translated, it gives CASLVQDNYGYTF.

The rearrangement links TRBV6-5 to TRBJ2-5, with D unresolved. Trimming removed 4 bases from V and 1 base from J, with 13 bases in between. The CDR3 consists of 15 residues. Per germline, CDR1 MNHEY and CDR2 SVGAGI. The CDR3 here is CASSFSRRSQETQYF. DNA for the CDR3: TGTGCCAGCAGTTTCTCTCGTAGGAGCCAAGAGACCCAGTACTTC.

This clonotype was counted only a few times. The chain uses TRBV4-3 and TRBJ2-2, with D unresolved. CDR1 is LGHNA, CDR2 YSLEER, per germline. Trimming stripped 2 bases from V and 6 bases from J, with 4 bases between. This CDR3 spans 12 amino acids. The CDR3: CASSQLSGELFF. The CDR3 DNA follows: TGCGCCAGCAGCCAACTTTCCGGGGAGCTGTTTTTT.

The chain couples TRBV7-7 to TRBJ2-3, with D maybe TRBD2 (6 bases). With 5 bases removed from V and 3 bases from J, the gap between germline ends came to 15 bases. Germline lookup yields CDR1 SSHAT and CDR2 FNYEAQ (reference sequence). The CDR3 has 15 residues. The CDR3 DNA is TGTGCCAGCAGCCCCCGGGGACTCATGACAGATACGCAGTATTTT. Amino acid sequence: CASSPRGLMTDTQYF.

This clonotype was observed at least ten times. This chain uses TRBV5-5 with TRBJ1-1; no firm D call. V lost 1 base to trimming and J lost 5 bases, with 15 bases between them. The CDR3 has 15 amino acids. The germline gives CDR1 SGHKS, CDR2 YYEKEE (reference sequence). Written as DNA, the CDR3 is TGTGCCAGCAGCTTGCACGGGAGTCTTACTACTGAAGCTTTCTTT. Translating it yields CASSLHGSLTTEAFF.

This clonotype was counted ten times or more. The chain uses TRBV11-2 and TRBJ1-5; maybe TRBD1 (5 bases). CDR1 and CDR2 from the germline V gene are SGHAT and FQNNGV. The V end lost 2 bases, the J end lost 1 base, and 15 bases lay between the germline ends. CDR3 size: 17 residues. CDR3 DNA: TGTGCCAGCAGCTTATCCGGGGCAGGGATGAGCAATCAGCCCCAGCATTTT. Translation gives CASSLSGAGMSNQPQHF.

Only a few counts were recorded for this clonotype. The chain couples TRBV6-5 to TRBJ1-6; D call uncertain. V lost 0 bases and J 6 bases, leaving 12 bases between the germline ends. Germline CDR1 and CDR2: MNHEY and SVGAGI. The CDR3 covers 16 residues. CDR3 amino acids: CASSYSMLSGNSPLHF. The CDR3 DNA reads as TGTGCCAGCAGTTACTCGATGTTGTCCGGTAATTCACCCCTCCACTTT.

This clonotype was seen a few times. The CDR3 region is CAIRGDAQDEKLFF. The DNA for the CDR3 is TGTGCCATCAGGGGAGACGCCCAGGATGAAAAACTGTTTTTT. This chain joins TRBV10-3 and TRBJ1-4; D is uncertain. CDR1 is ENHRY, CDR2 SYGVKD, per germline. The CDR3 contains 14 residues. The V end was cut by 6 bases, the J end by 6 bases, with 14 bases between.

The V call is TRBV6-6, the J call TRBJ2-5; either TRBD1 or TRBD2 may supply D (6 bases each). Between the trimmed V and J ends, which lost 4 bases and 5 bases, there was a span of 20 bases. CDR3 size: 16 residues. Germline CDR1 and CDR2: MNHNY and SVGAGI (reference sequence). The CDR3 nucleotides are TGTGCCAGCAGTTTACGCTTGACCGGGGGCGAGGAGACCCAGTACTTC. Its translation: CASSLRLTGGEETQYF.

This rearrangement joins TRBV3-1 to TRBJ1-1; possibly TRBD1 for D (6 bases). V shed 7 bases and J shed 8 bases, with 26 bases lying between them. CDR1 is LGHDT, CDR2 YNNKEL, per germline (reference sequence). The CDR3 contains 16 residues. CDR3 coding DNA: TGTGCCAGCACCAGTGCCGGGGGCAATCGGGCCAAGGAAGCTTTCTTT. It translates to CASTSAGGNRAKEAFF.

Ten or more counts support this clonotype. The rearrangement joins TRBV4-1 to TRBJ2-7, with 8 bases lining up with TRBD2. V shed 3 bases, J shed 2 bases, and the junction held 12 bases outside the gene matches. The CDR3 extends over 17 amino acids. Germline assignment: CDR1 MGHRA and CDR2 YSYEKL. The CDR3 coding sequence is TGCGCCAGCAGCCAGGCCGGGGGCGGGGGGCCTCCCTACGAGCAGTACTTC. It codes for CASSQAGGGGPPYEQYF.

The rearrangement uses TRBV10-2 and TRBJ2-1; D might be TRBD1 (6 bases). The V gene's germline CDR1 is WSHSY and CDR2 SAAADI. The CDR3 is made up of 13 amino acids. Trimming pared 3 bases from V and 8 bases from J, leaving 11 bases between. The CDR3 sequence is CASSDQGRDEQFF. The CDR3 DNA sequence: TGCGCCAGCAGTGATCAGGGGCGGGATGAGCAGTTCTTC.

The CDR3 DNA sequence: TGCGCCAGCAGCTTGGTGGTCACAGCCTATAATGGCTACACCTTC. It yields the protein CASSLVVTAYNGYTF. The chain links TRBV5-1 to TRBJ1-2; D gene ambiguous. This CDR3 region has 15 residues. With 0 bases removed from V and 6 bases from J, the gap between germline ends came to 15 bases. Looked up from germline, CDR1 is SGHRS and CDR2 is YFSETQ.

The rearrangement uses TRBV11-2 and TRBJ2-1; TRBD2 matches at 10 bases. CDR3 length equals 15 residues. V trimming: 6 bases; J trimming: 6 bases; junction bases outside the gene matches: 8. Germline V gene lookup returns CDR1 SGHAT and CDR2 FQNNGV. For the CDR3, the DNA is TGTGCCAGCAGGAAGAGCGGGGGGGCCCTCAATGAGCAGTTCTTC. Encoded protein: CASRKSGGALNEQFF.

The sample holds many counts of this clonotype. This chain connects TRBV7-2 to TRBJ1-5; D gene ambiguous. Trimming stripped 4 bases from V and 6 bases from J, with 7 bases between. This CDR3 is 12 amino acids long. In germline, CDR1 is SGHTA, CDR2 FQGNSA. Written as DNA, the CDR3 is TGTGCCAGCAGCTGGGCGGGTCAGCCCCAGCATTTT. It is translated as CASSWAGQPQHF.

In nucleotides, the CDR3 is TGTGCCAGCAGCTTAGCCGGCAGGGGCCCCCATCAGCCCCAGCATTTT. Its protein is CASSLAGRGPHQPQHF. The rearrangement uses TRBV7-9 and TRBJ1-5, with a weak D call TRBD1 (6 bases). The germline gives CDR1 SEHNR, CDR2 FQNEAQ (reference sequence). The length of the CDR3 is 16 residues. The V end was cut by 0 bases, the J end by 5 bases, with 14 bases between.

This clonotype was counted at least ten times. V gene TRBV9 combines with J gene TRBJ1-2, with TRBD1 identical over 8 bases. CDR1 and CDR2 (germline): SGDLS, YYNGEE. This CDR3 comprises 12 residues. V was pared by 3 bases and J by 12 bases, with 7 bases of the junction left unmatched. This CDR3 reads CASSESSRGHTF. Written as DNA, the CDR3 is TGTGCCAGCAGCGAGAGCTCCAGGGGGCACACCTTC.

There are a few counts of this clonotype. The rearrangement joins TRBV7-6 to TRBJ2-1; TRBD2 matches at 8 bases. The V segment lost 0 bases and the J segment 8 bases; nucleotides outside the gene matches: 9. There are 16 residues in the CDR3. The V gene's germline CDR1 is SGHVS and CDR2 FNYEAQ. DNA of the CDR3: TGTGCCAGCAGCTTAGCGCCCGGGGGGGCCGCCGATGAGCAGTTCTTC. This codes for CASSLAPGGAADEQFF.

The chain uses TRBV5-1 and TRBJ1-1; 7 bases align to TRBD1. J was trimmed by 11 bases and V by 4 bases; bases with no gene match: 14. Germline CDR1 is SGHRS and CDR2 is YFSETQ. The CDR3 is 14 residues long. The CDR3 is CASSPGTAYLPAFF. CDR3 bases: TGCGCCAGCAGCCCTGGGACAGCGTACCTTCCGGCTTTCTTT.

V gene TRBV12-3 or TRBV12-4 combines with J gene TRBJ1-3, with TRBD1 identical over 11 bases. CDR3 size: 16 residues. With 5 bases clipped from V and 1 base from J, the junction kept 4 bases outside the gene matches. The CDR3 DNA is TGTGCCAGCAGTGACCGGGACAGGGGGTCTGGAAACACCATATATTTT. Translation: CASSDRDRGSGNTIYF.

This chain links TRBV6-2 or TRBV6-3 with TRBJ2-3; 8 positions match TRBD1. This CDR3 has 15 residues. V lost 6 bases and J lost 1; bases outside the gene matches: 6. CDR1 and CDR2 (germline): MNHEY, SVGEGT. The chain's CDR3 is CASRKPGQGTDTQYF. The CDR3 DNA reads as TGTGCCAGCAGGAAACCGGGACAGGGCACAGATACGCAGTATTTT.

The genes are TRBV4-3 and TRBJ2-5; TRBD1 might be the D (6 bases). Germline V lookup: CDR1 LGHNA, CDR2 YSLEER. The CDR3 has 17 amino acids. Deletions cut 1 base from V and 1 base from J, with 16 bases between. This chain's CDR3 is CASSQGWGRGAQETQYF. The CDR3 DNA reads as TGCGCCAGCAGCCAAGGGTGGGGCAGGGGTGCCCAAGAGACCCAGTACTTC.

In its sample, this clonotype was seen a few times. The rearrangement links TRBV18 to TRBJ1-2, with D tentatively TRBD1 (6 bases). The CDR3 runs to 15 residues. Trimming took off 1 base at V and 8 bases at J, with 17 bases between the two ends. CDR1 and CDR2 (germline): KGHSH, LQKENI. CDR3 sequence reads: CASSPRTGTPDGYTF. The CDR3 coding sequence is TGTGCCAGCTCACCACGAACAGGGACTCCGGACGGCTACACCTTC.